These T cell receptor beta chains were read from a single sample in a study of PD-L1 blockade in urothelial cancer. Method: immunoSEQ multiplex PCR; TCRdb's copy keeps in-frame clones and lacks some. Among about 45,000 clones, about 90% were seen once, and the ten largest hold 7.3%. The source was PBMCs, collected around atezolizumab (anti-PD-L1) treatment. Receptors originate from an older man with urothelial cancer. CDR3s include the opening cysteine and the closing phenylalanine or tryptophan. The D gene is left open where the match is weak. Expanded clones get a size class; other rows say once, few or many, or leave the size out.

v_gene	j_gene	abundance	d_gene	CDR3nt	CDR3aa
TRBV15	TRBJ2-5	.	.	TGTGCCACCAGCAGCCTAGTGTTGGAGACCCAGTACTTC	CATSSLVLETQYF
TRBV11-2	TRBJ1-5	.	TRBD1	TGTGCCAGCAGCGCCTCAGACAGGGCGGGACAGCCCCAGCATTTT	CASSASDRAGQPQHF
TRBV7-3	TRBJ1-2	.	.	TGTGCCAGCAGCTTAACAGGGGACTATGGCTACACCTTC	CASSLTGDYGYTF
TRBV18	TRBJ2-1	.	.	TGTGCCAGCTCACCCTTCCAGGACAATGAGCAGTTCTTC	CASSPFQDNEQFF
TRBV5-1	TRBJ2-3	.	TRBD2	TGCGCCAGCAGCAGAGGACTAGCGGGAGGGCCGGGGACAGATACGCAGTATTTT	CASSRGLAGGPGTDTQYF
TRBV19	TRBJ2-7	.	TRBD1	TGTGCCAGTAGTCCGGGACAGGGGCCCTACGAGCAGTACTTC	CASSPGQGPYEQYF
TRBV29-1	TRBJ2-1	.	.	TGCAGCGTTGCAGGGTTAAAGGCCTACAATGAGCAGTTCTTC	CSVAGLKAYNEQFF
TRBV5-1	TRBJ2-7	.	.	TGCGCCAGCAGCTTGGTGCGGCCCTCCTTCTACGAGCAGTACTTC	CASSLVRPSFYEQYF
TRBV7-9	TRBJ2-1	.	TRBD2	TGTGCCAGCAGCTTAGGGGCGGGAGGAATATACAATGAGCAGTTCTTC	CASSLGAGGIYNEQFF
TRBV6-1	TRBJ1-1	.	TRBD1	TGTGCCAGCAGGTTACAGGGGGAGGCGAACACTGAAGCTTTCTTT	CASRLQGEANTEAFF
TRBV2	TRBJ1-4	once	TRBD1	TGTGCCAGCAGCCCACAGGGGGCAGGGGGTGAAAAACTGTTTTTT	CASSPQGAGGEKLFF